This TCR beta chain was observed in a study of T cell changes during pregnancy in multiple sclerosis. The assay was immunoSEQ multiplex PCR, and TCRdb's table has in-frame clones only and misses some. The table lists tens of thousands of clones, over 90% of them singletons. This sequence originates from a female donor with multiple sclerosis, enrolled in a pregnancy study. The sequences come from peripheral blood, collected in the first trimester of pregnancy.

The CDR3 reads CASSPGGDPNTEAFF. For the CDR3, the DNA is TGTGCCAGCAGCCCCGGGGGGGACCCAAACACTGAAGCTTTCTTT. This chain uses TRBV4-2 with TRBJ1-1; a possible D gene is TRBD1 (5 bases). Deletions cut 4 bases from V and 2 bases from J, with 14 bases between. Germline V CDR1 and CDR2: LGHNA, YNFKEQ. The CDR3 covers 15 residues.